The 25 T cell receptor beta chains below were found in one sample sequenced in a study of CD8+ T cells in alopecia areata. Once sorted, CD4+ cells from about 5 patients yielded CD25+CD127- cells. Extraction of RNA preceded its reverse transcription into cDNA, which served as the sequencing template. This table comes from immunoSEQ multiplex PCR, and its TCRdb copy is limited to in-frame clones, with some not included. The sample holds some 20,000 clones, roughly three fifths seen once. The sequenced sample was CD4+ Tregs sorted from blood. These receptor sequences come from a human donor with alopecia areata.

V gene TRBV29-1 combines with J gene TRBJ1-2, with 7 bases identical to TRBD1. V lost 6 bases, J lost 5 bases, and 9 bases stayed unmatched. This CDR3 comprises 13 residues. Germline CDR1 and CDR2: SQVTM and ANQGSEA. For the CDR3, the DNA is TGCAGCGTAGAACGACAGGGCCCTTATGGCTACACCTTC. Amino acid sequence: CSVERQGPYGYTF. The full variable domain, its missing parts supplied by reference TRBV29-1 and TRBJ1-2, is SAVISQKPSRDICQRGTSLTIQCQVDSQVTMMFWYRQQPGQSLTLIATANQGSEATYESGFVIDKFPISRPNLTFSTLTVSNMSPEDSSIYLCSVERQGPYGYTFGSGTRLTVV.

Note on this clone: The junction shows a germline mismatch at one end, possibly a read error. The chain carries TRBV29-1 and TRBJ2-5; D perhaps matches TRBD1 (5 bases). Per the germline V gene, CDR1 is SQVTM and CDR2 is ANQGSEA. The CDR3 contains 12 residues. CDR3 bases: TGCAGCGCTGACAGACGAGAAGAGACCCAGCACTTC. The encoded protein is CSADRREETQHF.

This sequence joins TRBV7-2 and TRBJ1-3; unclear D gene. The CDR3 is made up of 12 amino acids. CDR1 SGHTA and CDR2 FQGNSA come from the germline V gene. Trimming removed 5 bases at V and 4 bases at J, with 6 bases between. The CDR3 DNA is TGTGCCAGCAGCGAGGTGGGAAACACCATATATTTT. This codes for CASSEVGNTIYF. Filled out from reference TRBV7-2 and TRBJ1-3, the complete variable domain reads GAGVSQSPSNKVTEKGKDVELRCDPISGHTALYWYRQSLGQGLEFLIYFQGNSAPDKSGLPSDRFSAERTGGSVSTLTIQRTQQEDSAVYLCASSEVGNTIYFGEGSWLTVV.

The chain combines TRBV28 with TRBJ1-5; D remains ambiguous. V was trimmed by 4 bases and J by 0 bases, leaving 13 bases between them. The CDR3 spans 16 residues. CDR1 is MDHEN, CDR2 SYDVKM, per germline. CDR3 coding DNA: TGTGCCAGCAGTTCCCGGCAGACCTATAGCAATCAGCCCCAGCATTTT. Amino acid sequence: CASSSRQTYSNQPQHF. Looking up the rest from reference TRBV28 and TRBJ1-5 gives the full variable domain: DVKVTQSSRYLVKRTGEKVFLECVQDMDHENMFWYRQDPGLGLRLIYFSYDVKMKEKGDIPEGYSVSREKKERFSLILESASTNQTSMYLCASSSRQTYSNQPQHFGDGTRLSIL.

This clone was counted only a few times. The chain carries TRBV11-2 and TRBJ2-1, with TRBD2 matching over 12 bases. The CDR3 runs 15 residues. CDR1 and CDR2 from the germline V gene are SGHAT and FQNNGV. V trimming: 4 bases; J trimming: 6 bases; junction bases outside the gene matches: 4. As DNA, the CDR3 is TGTGCCAGCAGCTCTAGCGGGGGGGCTGTCAATGAGCAGTTCTTC. Its translation is CASSSSGGAVNEQFF.

The rearrangement links TRBV2 to TRBJ1-4; 9 bases map to TRBD1. The germline V gene encodes CDR1 SNHLY and CDR2 FYNNEI. Trimming cost V 8 bases and J 8 bases; bases outside gene matches: 0. The CDR3 consists of 11 residues. CDR3 coding DNA: TGTGCCAGCGGACAGGGGGAAAAACTGTTTTTT. It yields the protein CASGQGEKLFF.

The rearrangement links TRBV30 to TRBJ2-7, with D possibly TRBD2 on 6 matching bases. Germline loops: CDR1 GTSNPN, CDR2 SVGIG (reference sequence). The CDR3 loop spans 13 amino acids. The ends were cut back, 2 bases at V and 3 bases at J, with 11 bases in the middle. The CDR3 reads CAWSRGLYYEQYF. In DNA, the CDR3 is TGTGCCTGGAGTCGGGGACTCTACTACGAGCAGTACTTC.

The chain combines TRBV19 with TRBJ2-1, with unresolved D. Germline-derived CDR1 and CDR2 are LNHDA and SQIVND (reference sequence). Trimming took off 7 bases at V and 0 bases at J, with 16 bases between the two ends. The CDR3 length is 16 residues. The CDR3 DNA sequence: TGTGCCAGTACGATCGACGGGCAGAGCTCCTACAATGAGCAGTTCTTC. Residues: CASTIDGQSSYNEQFF.

This chain joins TRBV11-2 and TRBJ2-7; D perhaps matches TRBD1 (5 bases). The germline V gene has CDR1 SGHAT and CDR2 FQNNGV. The CDR3 is made up of 13 amino acids. Trimming removed 3 bases from V and 3 bases from J, with 9 bases in between. This CDR3 is CASSLLDIYEQYF. For the CDR3, the DNA is TGTGCCAGCAGCTTGTTGGACATCTACGAGCAGTACTTC.

The chain couples TRBV7-9 to TRBJ1-1, with unresolved D. The CDR3 has 12 residues. The V and J ends lost 2 bases and 1 base respectively, with 2 bases between them. Germline CDR1 reads SEHNR; CDR2 reads FQNEAQ (reference sequence). The DNA for the CDR3 is TGTGCCAGCAGCTTACAGAACACTGAAGCTTTCTTT. This translates into CASSLQNTEAFF.

This clone has just a few counts. The V gene is TRBV29-1, the J gene TRBJ2-2, with D possibly matching TRBD1 (5 bases). From germline, CDR1 is SQVTM and CDR2 ANQGSEA. Trimming took off 3 bases at V and 5 bases at J, with 10 bases between the two ends. The CDR3 is 13 amino acids. The CDR3 protein is CSVDQGWTGELFF. Written as DNA, the CDR3 is TGCAGCGTTGATCAGGGTTGGACCGGGGAGCTGTTTTTT.

A few counts support this clone. The CDR3 DNA follows: TGCAGCGTTGGAAACCGTGGCTACGAGCAGTACTTC. Protein sequence: CSVGNRGYEQYF. This sequence joins TRBV29-1 and TRBJ2-7; D call uncertain. The CDR3 runs to 12 residues. Trimming took 4 bases from V and 3 from J, leaving 10 bases between them. Germline V gene data show CDR1 as SQVTM and CDR2 as ANQGSEA.

The chain recombines TRBV5-1 with TRBJ1-1; unclear D gene. Germline V lookup: CDR1 SGHRS, CDR2 YFSETQ. This CDR3 contains 13 residues. The V and J ends lost 5 bases and 11 bases respectively, with 19 bases between them. The CDR3 here is CASSFEQPTGAFF. CDR3 in DNA: TGCGCCAGCAGTTTTGAACAGCCAACCGGGGCTTTCTTT.

The CDR3 region is CASRGLENEQFF. CDR3 DNA: TGTGCCAGCAGGGGACTAGAGAATGAGCAGTTCTTC. This chain joins TRBV2 and TRBJ2-1; 8 positions agree with TRBD2. The germline V gene has CDR1 SNHLY and CDR2 FYNNEI. The CDR3 has 12 residues. The ends lost 6 bases at V and 7 bases at J; junction bases unmatched: 2.

This sequence joins TRBV6-1 and TRBJ2-3, with D unresolved. Between the trimmed V and J ends, which lost 1 base and 5 bases, there was a span of 10 bases. The CDR3 covers 14 residues. Germline V gene lookup returns CDR1 MNHNS and CDR2 SASEGT. The CDR3 protein is CASSEGQWRDTQYF. The CDR3 region has the DNA TGTGCCAGCAGTGAAGGTCAGTGGAGAGATACGCAGTATTTT.

This clone was counted a few times. The V gene is TRBV7-9, the J gene TRBJ2-7, with 7 bases matching TRBD1. CDR3 length equals 15 residues. The germline gives CDR1 SEHNR, CDR2 FQNEAQ (reference sequence). J lost 3 bases, V lost 6 bases, and 11 bases had no gene match. CDR3 coding DNA: TGTGCCAGCAGAAACTCTCAAGCAGGGGGCTACGAGCAGTACTTC. Its translation: CASRNSQAGGYEQYF.

The genes are TRBV2 and TRBJ2-5; D may match TRBD1 or TRBD2 (5 bases each). Germline CDR1 reads SNHLY; CDR2 reads FYNNEI. V lost 1 base and J 4 bases, leaving 16 bases between the germline ends. The CDR3 has 16 residues. CDR3 loop: CASSEVGAGTRETQYF. The CDR3 nucleotides read TGTGCCAGCAGTGAAGTGGGTGCCGGGACGCGAGAGACCCAGTACTTC.

The chain combines TRBV6-5 with TRBJ1-6, with TRBD1 as a possible D gene (6 bases). CDR1 MNHEY and CDR2 SVGAGI come from the germline V gene. The V gene lost 0 bases and the J gene lost 5 bases, with 11 bases spanning the gap. The CDR3 runs to 16 residues. The CDR3 DNA is TGTGCCAGCAGTTACTCCTCGGGGGCCGATAATTCACCCCTCCACTTT. This translates into CASSYSSGADNSPLHF.

J is TRBJ2-7 and V is TRBV18, with D tentatively TRBD1 (5 bases). This CDR3 contains 15 residues. CDR1 is KGHSH, CDR2 LQKENI, per germline. V lost 4 bases and J lost 6, with 19 bases in between. For the CDR3, the DNA is TGTGCCAGCTCACAGCGAAATGAGGTAGGGGCCGAGCAGTACTTC. This sequence encodes CASSQRNEVGAEQYF.

This clone has just a few counts. This rearrangement joins TRBV6-6 to TRBJ1-2; D gene unclear. V was trimmed by 6 bases and J by 4 bases, leaving 12 bases between them. Germline values: CDR1 MNHNY, CDR2 SVGAGI (reference sequence). The CDR3 length is 13 residues. The CDR3 protein is CASSLINLYGYTF. The CDR3 DNA sequence: TGTGCCAGCAGCCTGATAAATCTCTATGGCTACACCTTC.

This clone has more than one count but fewer than ten. The junction departs from the called germline gene at one end, perhaps through a read error. This chain joins TRBV9 and TRBJ2-7; D uncertain. This CDR3 is 12 amino acids long. CDR1 and CDR2 (germline): SGDLS, YYNGEE. The CDR3 reads CASSVVALRRSF. In DNA, the CDR3 is TGTGCCAGCAGCGTAGTGGCCCTGCGGCGAAGCTTC.

V gene TRBV7-2 combines with J gene TRBJ1-2; tentatively, D is TRBD1 (5 bases). The germline gives CDR1 SGHTA, CDR2 FQGNSA. Trimming stripped 6 bases from V and 3 bases from J, with 14 bases between. This CDR3 has 14 residues. As DNA, the CDR3 is TGTGCCAGCAGACCGATTCTACAGGACTATGGCTACACCTTC. This codes for CASRPILQDYGYTF.

The chain uses TRBV7-2 and TRBJ2-3, with D unresolved. The CDR3 loop spans 14 amino acids. Trimming cost V 5 bases and J 3 bases, with 12 bases left between them. Germline assignment: CDR1 SGHTA and CDR2 FQGNSA. DNA for the CDR3: TGTGCCAGCAGCGCACCATATAGAACAGATACGCAGTATTTT. It is translated as CASSAPYRTDTQYF.

On this clone: In the same sample, other DNA sequences code for this CDR3. The chain uses TRBV27 and TRBJ1-1; D might be TRBD1 (5 bases). V was shortened by 5 bases and J by 1 base, with 14 bases between the two germline ends. The germline V gene has CDR1 MNHEY and CDR2 SMNVEV (reference sequence). The CDR3 is 15 residues long. In nucleotides, the CDR3 is TGTGCCAGCAGTCTAGAGGCGGGACGGAACACTGAAGCTTTCTTT. It specifies CASSLEAGRNTEAFF.

This rearrangement joins TRBV5-1 to TRBJ2-7; 9 bases match TRBD2. The CDR3 consists of 15 residues. The junction had 10 bases not matched to a gene; V was cut back by 4 bases and J by 5 bases. Germline V gene sequence: CDR1 SGHRS, CDR2 YFSETQ. DNA for the CDR3: TGCGCCAGCAGCCGACTGAAAGCGGGAGGTAACGAGCAGTACTTC. Protein: CASSRLKAGGNEQYF.